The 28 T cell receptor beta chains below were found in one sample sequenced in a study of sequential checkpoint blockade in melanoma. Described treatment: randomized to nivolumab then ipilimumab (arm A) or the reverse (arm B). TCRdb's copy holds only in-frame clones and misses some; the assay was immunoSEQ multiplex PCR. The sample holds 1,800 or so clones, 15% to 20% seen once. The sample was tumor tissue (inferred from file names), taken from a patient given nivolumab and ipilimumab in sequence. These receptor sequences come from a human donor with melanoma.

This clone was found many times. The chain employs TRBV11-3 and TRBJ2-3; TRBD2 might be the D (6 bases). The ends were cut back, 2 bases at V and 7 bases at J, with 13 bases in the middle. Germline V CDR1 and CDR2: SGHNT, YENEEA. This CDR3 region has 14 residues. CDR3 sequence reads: CASSLSRGRNTQYF. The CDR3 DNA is TGTGCCAGCAGCTTATCACGGGGGAGGAATACGCAGTATTTT.

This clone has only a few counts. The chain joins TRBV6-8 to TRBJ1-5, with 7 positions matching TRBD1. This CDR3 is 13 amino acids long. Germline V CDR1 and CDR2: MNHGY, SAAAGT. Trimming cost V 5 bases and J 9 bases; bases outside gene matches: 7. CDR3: CASSPQGDRPQHF. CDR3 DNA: TGTGCCAGCAGTCCCCAGGGGGATCGGCCCCAGCATTTT.

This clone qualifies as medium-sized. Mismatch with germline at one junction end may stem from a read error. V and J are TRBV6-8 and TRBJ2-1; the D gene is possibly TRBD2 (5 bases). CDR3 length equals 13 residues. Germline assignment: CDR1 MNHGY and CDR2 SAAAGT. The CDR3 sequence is CASSDSASGEQFF. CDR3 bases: TGTGCCAGCAGTGACTCTGCGAGCGGAGAGCAGTTCTTC.

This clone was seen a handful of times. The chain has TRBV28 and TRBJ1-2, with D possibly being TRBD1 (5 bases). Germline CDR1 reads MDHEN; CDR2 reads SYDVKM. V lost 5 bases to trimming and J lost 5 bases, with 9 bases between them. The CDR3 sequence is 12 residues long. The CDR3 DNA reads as TGTGCCAGCAGTCCAGGGACTTATGGCTACACCTTC. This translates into CASSPGTYGYTF.

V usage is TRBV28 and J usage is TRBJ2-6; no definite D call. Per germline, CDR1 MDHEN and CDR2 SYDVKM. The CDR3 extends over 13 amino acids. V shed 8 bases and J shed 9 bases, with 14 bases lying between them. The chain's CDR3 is CASGDWPNNVLTF. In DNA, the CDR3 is TGTGCCAGCGGGGATTGGCCGAACAACGTCCTGACTTTC. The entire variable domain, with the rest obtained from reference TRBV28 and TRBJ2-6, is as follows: DVKVTQSSRYLVKRTGEKVFLECVQDMDHENMFWYRQDPGLGLRLIYFSYDVKMKEKGDIPEGYSVSREKKERFSLILESASTNQTSMYLCASGDWPNNVLTFGAGSRLTVL.

CDR3: CASRTHRGSGNTIYF. The CDR3 nucleotides are TGTGCCAGTCGGACGCACAGGGGATCCGGAAACACCATATATTTT. V and J are TRBV19 and TRBJ1-3; TRBD1 matches at 7 bases. CDR1 and CDR2 (germline): LNHDA, SQIVND (reference sequence). The CDR3 contains 15 residues. Trimming cost V 8 bases and J 4 bases; bases outside gene matches: 11.

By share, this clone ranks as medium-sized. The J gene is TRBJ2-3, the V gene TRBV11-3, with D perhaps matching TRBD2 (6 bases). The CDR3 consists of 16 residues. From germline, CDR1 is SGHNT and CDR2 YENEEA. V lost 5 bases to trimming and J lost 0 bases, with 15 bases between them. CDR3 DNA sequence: TGTGCCAGCAGCGGGCAGACGGGAGCTAGCACAGATACGCAGTATTTT. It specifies CASSGQTGASTDTQYF.

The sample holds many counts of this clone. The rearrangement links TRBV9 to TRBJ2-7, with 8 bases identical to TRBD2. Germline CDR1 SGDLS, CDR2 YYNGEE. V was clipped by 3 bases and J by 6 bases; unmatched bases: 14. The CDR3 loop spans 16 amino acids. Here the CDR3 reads CASSGGGTSGPLEQYF. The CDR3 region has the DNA TGTGCCAGCAGCGGGGGAGGAACTAGCGGACCCCTCGAGCAGTACTTC.

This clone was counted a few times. The DNA for the CDR3 is TGTGCCAGCAGCCTCGGGGGCGGGGGGCTAAACTATAATTCACCCCTCCACTTT. Protein sequence: CASSLGGGGLNYNSPLHF. V usage is TRBV11-3 and J usage is TRBJ1-6, with D perhaps TRBD1 (6 bases). Deletions cut 5 bases from V and 3 bases from J, with 20 bases between. This CDR3 contains 18 residues. Germline CDR1 is SGHNT and CDR2 is YENEEA. The full variable domain, with the rest looked up from reference TRBV11-3 and TRBJ1-6, is EAGVVQSPRYKIIEKKQPVAFWCNPISGHNTLYWYLQNLGQGPELLIRYENEEAVDDSQLPKDRFSAERLKGVDSTLKIQPAELGDSAVYLCASSLGGGGLNYNSPLHFGNGTRLTVT.

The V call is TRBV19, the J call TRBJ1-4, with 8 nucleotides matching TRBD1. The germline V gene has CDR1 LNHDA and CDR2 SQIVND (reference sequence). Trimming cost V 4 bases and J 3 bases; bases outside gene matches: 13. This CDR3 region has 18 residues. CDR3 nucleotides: TGTGCCAGTAGTACCGGACAGGGTGGCGTAGAAGCTAATGAAAAACTGTTTTTT. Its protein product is CASSTGQGGVEANEKLFF.

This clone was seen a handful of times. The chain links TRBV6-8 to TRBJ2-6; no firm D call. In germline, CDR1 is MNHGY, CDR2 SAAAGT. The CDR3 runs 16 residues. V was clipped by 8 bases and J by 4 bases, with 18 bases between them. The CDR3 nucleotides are TGTGCCAGCCAAATCAAGCGCGTGTCCGGGGCCAACGTCCTGACTTTC. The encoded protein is CASQIKRVSGANVLTF.

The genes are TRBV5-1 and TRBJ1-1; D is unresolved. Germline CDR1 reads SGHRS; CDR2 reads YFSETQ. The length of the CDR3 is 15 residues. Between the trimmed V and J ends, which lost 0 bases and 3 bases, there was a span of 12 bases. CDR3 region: CASSLVGGEDTEAFF. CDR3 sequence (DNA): TGCGCCAGCAGCTTGGTAGGCGGCGAGGACACTGAAGCTTTCTTT.

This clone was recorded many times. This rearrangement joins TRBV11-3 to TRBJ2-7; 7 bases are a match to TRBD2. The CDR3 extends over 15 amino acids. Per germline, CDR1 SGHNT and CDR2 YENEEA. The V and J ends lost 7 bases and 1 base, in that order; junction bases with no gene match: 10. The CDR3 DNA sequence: TGTGCCAGCACCGTTAGCGGGTCCCGATCCTACGAGCAGTACTTC. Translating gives CASTVSGSRSYEQYF. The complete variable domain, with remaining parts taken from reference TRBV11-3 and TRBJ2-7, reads EAGVVQSPRYKIIEKKQPVAFWCNPISGHNTLYWYLQNLGQGPELLIRYENEEAVDDSQLPKDRFSAERLKGVDSTLKIQPAELGDSAVYLCASTVSGSRSYEQYFGPGTRLTVT.

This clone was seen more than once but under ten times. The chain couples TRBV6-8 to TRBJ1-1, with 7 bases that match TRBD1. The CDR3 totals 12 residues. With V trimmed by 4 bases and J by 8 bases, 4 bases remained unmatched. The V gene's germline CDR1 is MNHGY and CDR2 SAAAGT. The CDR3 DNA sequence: TGTGCCAGCAGTTCCTCGGACAGGGAAGCTTTCTTT. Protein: CASSSSDREAFF.

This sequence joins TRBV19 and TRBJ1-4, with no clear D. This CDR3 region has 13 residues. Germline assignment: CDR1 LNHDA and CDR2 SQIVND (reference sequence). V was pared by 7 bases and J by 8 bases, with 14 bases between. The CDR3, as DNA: TGTGCCAGTACTTGGGCCCATCGGGAAAAACTGTTTTTT. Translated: CASTWAHREKLFF. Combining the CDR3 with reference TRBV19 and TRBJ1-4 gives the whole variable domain DGGITQSPKYLFRKEGQNVTLSCEQNLNHDAMYWYRQDPGQGLRLIYYSQIVNDFQKGDIAEGYSVSREKKESFPLTVTSAQKNPTAFYLCASTWAHREKLFFGSGTQLSVL.

The CDR3 reads CASSPPNENIQYF. The CDR3 nucleotides read TGTGCCAGCTCACCACCGAACGAAAACATTCAGTACTTC. The rearrangement links TRBV18 to TRBJ2-4; no firm D call. The germline V gene encodes CDR1 KGHSH and CDR2 LQKENI. CDR3 size: 13 residues. Trimming removed 0 bases at V and 5 bases at J, with 5 bases between. The full variable domain, rest sourced from reference TRBV18 and TRBJ2-4, is NAGVMQNPRHLVRRRGQEARLRCSPMKGHSHVYWYRQLPEEGLKFMVYLQKENIIDESGMPKERFSAEFPKEGPSILRIQQVVRGDSAAYFCASSPPNENIQYFGAGTRLSVL.

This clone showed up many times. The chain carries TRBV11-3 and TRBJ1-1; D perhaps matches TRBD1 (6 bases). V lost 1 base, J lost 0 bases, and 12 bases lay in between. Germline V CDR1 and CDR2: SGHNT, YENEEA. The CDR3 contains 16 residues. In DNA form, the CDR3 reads TGTGCCAGCAGCTTAGGAGGGGGGCTGTTGAACACTGAAGCTTTCTTT. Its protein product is CASSLGGGLLNTEAFF.

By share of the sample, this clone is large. CDR3 amino acids: CASSPDAGWNTGELFF. In nucleotides, the CDR3 is TGTGCCAGCAGCCCCGATGCAGGGTGGAACACCGGGGAGCTGTTTTTT. This chain uses TRBV11-3 with TRBJ2-2, with a weak D call TRBD1 (5 bases). V was pared by 5 bases and J by 1 base, with 14 bases between. The V gene's germline CDR1 is SGHNT and CDR2 YENEEA. The CDR3 sequence is 16 residues long.

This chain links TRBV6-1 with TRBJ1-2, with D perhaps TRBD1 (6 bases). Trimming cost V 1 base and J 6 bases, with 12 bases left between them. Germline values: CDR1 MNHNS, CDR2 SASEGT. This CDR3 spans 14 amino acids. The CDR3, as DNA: TGTGCCAGCAGTGAAGTTGCAGGGGCCCATGGCTACACCTTC. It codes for CASSEVAGAHGYTF.

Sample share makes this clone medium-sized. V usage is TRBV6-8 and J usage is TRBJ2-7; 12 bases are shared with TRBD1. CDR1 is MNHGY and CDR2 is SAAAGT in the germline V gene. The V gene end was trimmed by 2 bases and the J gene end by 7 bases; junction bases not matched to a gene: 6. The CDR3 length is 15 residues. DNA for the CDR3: TGTGCCAGCAGTTACGCGGGACAGGGGGCTTATGAGCAGTACTTC. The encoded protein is CASSYAGQGAYEQYF.

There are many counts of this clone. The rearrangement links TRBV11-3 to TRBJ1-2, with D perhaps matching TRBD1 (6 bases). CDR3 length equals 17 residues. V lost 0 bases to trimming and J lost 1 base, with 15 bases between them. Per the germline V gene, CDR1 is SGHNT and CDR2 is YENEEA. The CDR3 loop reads CASSLEQGLARNYGYTF. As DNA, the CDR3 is TGTGCCAGCAGCTTAGAACAGGGCCTTGCCCGTAACTATGGCTACACCTTC. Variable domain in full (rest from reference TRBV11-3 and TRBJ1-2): EAGVVQSPRYKIIEKKQPVAFWCNPISGHNTLYWYLQNLGQGPELLIRYENEEAVDDSQLPKDRFSAERLKGVDSTLKIQPAELGDSAVYLCASSLEQGLARNYGYTFGSGTRLTVV.

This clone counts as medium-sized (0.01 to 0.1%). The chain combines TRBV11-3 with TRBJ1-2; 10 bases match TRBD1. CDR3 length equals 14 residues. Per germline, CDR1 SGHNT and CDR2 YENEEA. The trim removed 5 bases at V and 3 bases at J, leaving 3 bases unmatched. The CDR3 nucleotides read TGTGCCAGCAGCCCGGACAGGGGGGACTATGGCTACACCTTC. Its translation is CASSPDRGDYGYTF.

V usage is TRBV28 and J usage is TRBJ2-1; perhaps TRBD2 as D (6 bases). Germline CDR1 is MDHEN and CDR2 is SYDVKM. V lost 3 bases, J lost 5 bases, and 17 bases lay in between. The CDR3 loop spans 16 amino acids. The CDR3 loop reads CASSFASRDLDNEQFF. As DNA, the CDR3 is TGTGCCAGCAGTTTTGCATCGCGGGACCTCGACAATGAGCAGTTCTTC.

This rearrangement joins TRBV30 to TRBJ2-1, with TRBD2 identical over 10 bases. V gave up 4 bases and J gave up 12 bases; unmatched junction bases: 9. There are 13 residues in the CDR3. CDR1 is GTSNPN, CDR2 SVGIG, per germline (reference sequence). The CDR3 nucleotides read TGTGCCTGGACCCTAGCGGGAGTTCTCGGGCAGTTCTTC. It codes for CAWTLAGVLGQFF.

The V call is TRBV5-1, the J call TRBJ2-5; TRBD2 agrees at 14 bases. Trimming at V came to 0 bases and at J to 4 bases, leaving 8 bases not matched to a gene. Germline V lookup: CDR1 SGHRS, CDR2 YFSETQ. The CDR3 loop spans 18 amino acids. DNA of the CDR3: TGCGCCAGCAGCTTGGGCGGGACTAGCGGGAGAGCTAGAGAGACCCAGTACTTC. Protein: CASSLGGTSGRARETQYF.

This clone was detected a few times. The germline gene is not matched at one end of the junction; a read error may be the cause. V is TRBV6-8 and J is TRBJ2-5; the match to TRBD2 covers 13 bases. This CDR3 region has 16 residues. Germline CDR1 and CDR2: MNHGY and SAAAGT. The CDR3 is CAISDSTSGGLETQYF. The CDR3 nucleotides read TGTGCCATCAGTGACTCGACTAGCGGGGGGCTGGAGACCCAGTACTTC.

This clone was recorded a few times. CDR3 coding DNA: TGTGCCAGCATTCCTCTCCGGGACAGGAGCTCCTACAATGAGCAGTTCTTC. It encodes CASIPLRDRSSYNEQFF. The J gene is TRBJ2-1, the V gene TRBV11-3, with TRBD1 matching over 8 bases. Germline V gives CDR1 SGHNT, CDR2 YENEEA. V trimming: 7 bases; J trimming: 0 bases; junction bases outside the gene matches: 11. The CDR3 is 17 residues long. Variable domain in full (rest from reference TRBV11-3 and TRBJ2-1): EAGVVQSPRYKIIEKKQPVAFWCNPISGHNTLYWYLQNLGQGPELLIRYENEEAVDDSQLPKDRFSAERLKGVDSTLKIQPAELGDSAVYLCASIPLRDRSSYNEQFFGPGTRLTVL.

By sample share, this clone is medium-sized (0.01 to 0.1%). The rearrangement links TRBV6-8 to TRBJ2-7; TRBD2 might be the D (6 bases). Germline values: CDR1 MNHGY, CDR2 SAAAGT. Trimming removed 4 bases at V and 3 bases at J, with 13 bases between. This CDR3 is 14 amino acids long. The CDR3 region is CASSSGVPYYEQYF. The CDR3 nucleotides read TGTGCCAGCAGTTCGGGGGTCCCCTACTACGAGCAGTACTTC.